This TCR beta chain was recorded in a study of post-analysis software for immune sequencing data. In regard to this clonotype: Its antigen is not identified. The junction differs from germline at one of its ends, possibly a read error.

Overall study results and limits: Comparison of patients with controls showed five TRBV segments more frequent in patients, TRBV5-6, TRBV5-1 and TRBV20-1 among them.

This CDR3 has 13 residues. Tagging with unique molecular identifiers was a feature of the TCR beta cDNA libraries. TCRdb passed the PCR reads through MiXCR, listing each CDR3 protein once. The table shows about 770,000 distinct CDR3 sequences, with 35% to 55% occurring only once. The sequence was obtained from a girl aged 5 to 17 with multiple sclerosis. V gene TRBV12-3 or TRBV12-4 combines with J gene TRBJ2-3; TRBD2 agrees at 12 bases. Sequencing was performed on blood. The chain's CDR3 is CTSSLAGGNTQYF. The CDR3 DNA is TGTACCAGCAGTCTAGCGGGAGGGAATACGCAGTATTTT.